This TCR beta chain was retrieved from a study of OX40 agonist ivuxolimab in advanced cancers. In the case of this clone: Its target is not known.

Measured with immunoSEQ multiplex PCR; TCRdb has only the in-frame clones, and not every one. The table has about 69,000 clones, about 90% seen once. Findings of the study overall: Expanded clones tended on average to be more numerous among CD8+ T cells than CD4+.

The CDR3 is 14 amino acids. CDR1 SGHDT and CDR2 YYEEEE come from the germline V gene. Trimming stripped 4 bases from V and 3 bases from J, with 12 bases between. Source: CD4+ or CD8+ T cells sorted from blood, taken in a trial of the OX40 agonist ivuxolimab. The chain links TRBV5-6 to TRBJ2-3; tentatively, D is TRBD1 or TRBD2 (5 bases each). The clonotype comes from an adult with an advanced solid tumor such as melanoma, head and neck, liver or kidney cancer. The DNA for the CDR3 is TGTGCCAGCAGCCTATCTTGGGGGACAGATACGCAGTATTTT. Amino acids: CASSLSWGTDTQYF.